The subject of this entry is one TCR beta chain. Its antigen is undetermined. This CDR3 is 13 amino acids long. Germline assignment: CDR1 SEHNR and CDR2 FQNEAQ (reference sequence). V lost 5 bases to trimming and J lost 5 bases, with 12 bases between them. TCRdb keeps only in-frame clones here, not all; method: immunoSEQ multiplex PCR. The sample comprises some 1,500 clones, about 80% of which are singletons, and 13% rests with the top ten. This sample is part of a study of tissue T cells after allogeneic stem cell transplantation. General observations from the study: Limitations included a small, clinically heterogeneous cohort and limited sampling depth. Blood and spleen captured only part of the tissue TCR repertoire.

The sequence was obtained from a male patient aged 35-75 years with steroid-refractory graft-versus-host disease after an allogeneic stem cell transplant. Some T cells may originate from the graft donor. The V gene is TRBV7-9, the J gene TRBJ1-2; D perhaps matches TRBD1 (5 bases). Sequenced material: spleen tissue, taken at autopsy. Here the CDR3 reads CASSPTVLYGYTF. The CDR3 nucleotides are TGTGCCAGCAGCCCGACAGTCCTATATGGCTACACCTTC.